Each of the 15 T cell receptor beta chains below was sequenced from the same sample in a study of T cell responses to AZD1222 COVID-19 vaccine. Clones were sequenced by immunoSEQ multiplex PCR, and TCRdb holds only the in-frame ones, with some missing. The sample records 120,000 to 150,000 clones, approximately 91% being singletons. Source: peripheral blood, taken 28 days after the second dose of the MenACWY control vaccine. The receptors shown here come from an adult who received the MenACWY meningococcal vaccine as a control.

The genes are TRBV12-3 or TRBV12-4 and TRBJ2-4, with TRBD2 as a possible D gene (5 bases). The V and J ends lost 6 bases and 3 bases respectively, with 9 bases between them. The CDR3 consists of 13 residues. The CDR3 region is CASREAVKNIQYF. The CDR3 DNA sequence: TGTGCCAGCAGGGAAGCGGTCAAAAACATTCAGTACTTC.

This clone was seen a few times. The junction departs from the called germline gene at one end, perhaps through a read error. This chain joins TRBV7-7 and TRBJ2-3; D unresolved. The length of the CDR3 is 15 residues. CDR1 is SSHAT and CDR2 is FNYEAQ in the germline V gene (reference sequence). CDR3 region: CASSLLAGPTDTQYF. CDR3 DNA sequence: TGTGCTAGCAGCTTACTGGCAGGTCCCACAGATACGCAGTATTTT. Supplemented by reference TRBV7-7 and TRBJ2-3, the full variable domain reads GAGVSQSPRYKVTKRGQDVTLRCDPISSHATLYWYQQALGQGPEFLTYFNYEAQPDKSGLPSDRFSAERPEGSISTLTIQRTEQRDSAMYRCASSLLAGPTDTQYFGPGTRLTVL.

The chain couples TRBV14 to TRBJ1-4, with TRBD1 identical over 7 bases. The CDR3 is made up of 14 amino acids. Trimming cost V 6 bases and J 7 bases; bases outside gene matches: 8. Germline V lookup: CDR1 SGHDN, CDR2 FVKESK. In DNA form, the CDR3 reads TGTGCCAGCAGTTGGACAGGCCGAGGTGAAAAACTGTTTTTT. Amino acid sequence: CASSWTGRGEKLFF.

V is TRBV7-8 and J is TRBJ1-1; D not certain. Germline assignment: CDR1 SGHVS and CDR2 FQNEAQ. This CDR3 is built from 14 residues. V was trimmed by 1 base and J by 3 bases, leaving 9 bases between them. The CDR3 spells CASSLDPQYTEAFF. The CDR3, as DNA: TGTGCCAGCAGCTTAGACCCACAATACACTGAAGCTTTCTTT.

This chain joins TRBV7-9 and TRBJ1-6; tentative D call: TRBD1 (5 bases). The CDR3 contains 13 residues. The V gene lost 4 bases and the J gene lost 9 bases, with 10 bases spanning the gap. Germline V gene data show CDR1 as SEHNR and CDR2 as FQNEAQ (reference sequence). CDR3 bases: TGTGCCAGCAGCTCGACAGCTCGTTCACCCCTCCACTTT. Amino acid sequence: CASSSTARSPLHF.

The V call is TRBV4-3, the J call TRBJ2-5; D is undetermined. Trimming left V 1 base short and J 4 bases short, with 7 bases between. The CDR3 loop spans 13 amino acids. The germline V gene encodes CDR1 LGHNA and CDR2 YSLEER. Here the CDR3 DNA reads TGCGCCAGCAGCCAAGCGGTCGGAGAGACCCAGTACTTC. It translates to CASSQAVGETQYF.

The chain carries TRBV12-3 or TRBV12-4 and TRBJ2-2; no firm D call. Trimming shortened V by 5 bases and J by 2 bases, and 6 bases separated the two germline ends. This CDR3 has 13 residues. CDR3 amino acids: CASSHINTGELFF. CDR3 bases: TGTGCCAGCAGTCATATTAACACCGGGGAGCTGTTTTTT.

The chain employs TRBV9 and TRBJ1-1, with D possibly TRBD1 on 5 matching bases. This CDR3 is 15 amino acids long. V lost 0 bases to trimming and J lost 5 bases, with 14 bases between them. Germline lookup yields CDR1 SGDLS and CDR2 YYNGEE. The DNA of the CDR3 is TGTGCCAGCAGCGTAGGGTCTGGGAGGGGAACTGAAGCTTTCTTT. Translating gives CASSVGSGRGTEAFF.

The chain uses TRBV11-3 and TRBJ1-1, with TRBD1 identical over 11 bases. This CDR3 spans 14 amino acids. J lost 5 bases, V lost 5 bases, and 4 bases had no gene match. The germline gives CDR1 SGHNT, CDR2 YENEEA. CDR3 DNA: TGTGCCAGCAGCCCGGACAGGGGGCCTACTGAAGCTTTCTTT. Its translation: CASSPDRGPTEAFF.

This chain links TRBV6-2 or TRBV6-3 with TRBJ1-1; 7 bases agree with TRBD1. CDR3 length equals 14 residues. Germline V gene lookup returns CDR1 MNHEY and CDR2 SVGEGT. Trimming removed 5 bases from V and 0 bases from J; junction bases left unmatched: 3. The CDR3 reads CASSAQGVNTEAFF. The CDR3 nucleotides are TGTGCCAGCAGTGCCCAGGGGGTGAACACTGAAGCTTTCTTT.

The chain joins TRBV9 to TRBJ1-4; 9 bases line up with TRBD1. With V trimmed by 4 bases and J by 6 bases, 7 bases remained unmatched. CDR1 and CDR2 (germline): SGDLS, YYNGEE. The CDR3 has 15 amino acids. The CDR3 sequence is CASSFGQGMDEKLFF. CDR3 nucleotides: TGTGCCAGCAGCTTCGGACAGGGGATGGATGAAAAACTGTTTTTT.

The CDR3, as DNA: TGCGCCAGCAGGCGGACAGGGGATGGAAACACCATATATTTT. Its protein product is CASRRTGDGNTIYF. The chain couples TRBV5-1 to TRBJ1-3, with TRBD1 identical over 9 bases. Losses at the gene ends were 5 bases for V and 3 bases for J; bases not matched to a gene: 3. Germline V gene sequence: CDR1 SGHRS, CDR2 YFSETQ. The CDR3 is made up of 14 amino acids.

The rearrangement joins TRBV29-1 to TRBJ1-1; tentative D call: TRBD1 (5 bases). The CDR3 contains 13 residues. V was clipped by 5 bases and J by 5 bases, with 15 bases between them. Germline assignment: CDR1 SQVTM and CDR2 ANQGSEA. CDR3 amino acids: CSVISRVVTEAFF. DNA of the CDR3: TGCAGCGTTATTAGCAGGGTGGTAACTGAAGCTTTCTTT.

This chain links TRBV6-6 with TRBJ2-7, with 7 bases that match TRBD2. There are 14 residues in the CDR3. V lost 4 bases and J lost 2; bases outside the gene matches: 5. Germline CDR1 and CDR2: MNHNY and SVGAGI (reference sequence). CDR3 loop: CASSLAGETYEQYF. CDR3 nucleotide sequence: TGTGCCAGCAGTTTGGCGGGGGAGACCTACGAGCAGTACTTC.

This clone was seen just once. J is TRBJ2-2 and V is TRBV19, with TRBD2 matching over 7 bases. This CDR3 is built from 13 residues. Germline CDR1 reads LNHDA; CDR2 reads SQIVND (reference sequence). DNA of the CDR3: TGTGGCTCGGAGAGCGGGGACACCGGGGAGCTGTTTTTT. It codes for CGSESGDTGELFF.